This TCR beta chain emerged from a study of regulatory T cells in long-lasting Graves disease. Stated time point: persistent/refractory GD, antithyroid drugs over 5 years with positive TRAb. After RNA was extracted from PBMCs, the TCR library was made from it. This clonotype was recorded many times. Both iRepertoire HTBI primers and Arm-PCR of CDR3 regions were used to build the TCR beta libraries. TCRdb independently ran MiXCR on the multiplex PCR reads; one entry per CDR3 protein. The data hold 650,000 to 700,000 distinct CDR3 sequences, with roughly 30% observed a single time. V shed 5 bases and J shed 4 bases, with 8 bases lying between them. The CDR3 has 13 residues.

The material sequenced was peripheral blood mononuclear cells (PBMCs), taken when the disease was refractory, from a patient treated with antithyroid drugs. This clonotype originated in a female donor with Graves disease. The rearrangement joins TRBV12-3 or TRBV12-4 to TRBJ2-2, with D unresolved. CDR3 amino acids: CASSVRATGELFF. The CDR3 DNA is TGTGCCAGCAGTGTTCGGGCCACCGGGGAGCTGTTTTTT.